The TCR beta chain under discussion was sequenced for a study of blood T cell repertoires in COVID-19. Measured with immunoSEQ multiplex PCR; TCRdb has only the in-frame clones, and not every one. The sample holds 200,000 to 250,000 clones, 85% to 90% seen once. The TCR was taken from a man aged 25 to 45 with COVID-19, enrolled during active disease. The sequenced material came from peripheral blood.

The CDR3 is CASTYSGIQPQHF. As DNA, the CDR3 is TGTGCCAGCACTTATTCAGGGATTCAGCCCCAGCATTTT. The chain employs TRBV12-3 or TRBV12-4 and TRBJ1-5; D perhaps matches TRBD1 (5 bases). The CDR3 length is 13 residues. Trimming left V 7 bases short and J 6 bases short, with 13 bases between.